The next 13 T cell receptor beta chains were all read from a single sample in a study of CD8 T cells in Susac syndrome. A quantity of roughly 0.5 to 1 ug RNA underwent reverse transcription using random hexamers. TCRdb passed the immunoSEQ multiplex PCR reads through MiXCR, listing each CDR3 protein once. The sample has around 220,000 distinct CDR3 sequences; more than 85% are singletons. The sample consisted of CD8+ T cells from PBMCs. The receptors come from a human donor with multiple sclerosis.

This chain links TRBV3-1 with TRBJ2-7, with D possibly matching TRBD2 (6 bases). The germline CDR1 and CDR2 sequences are LGHDT and YNNKEL (reference sequence). CDR3 length: 13 amino acids. The V end was cut by 7 bases, the J end by 4 bases, with 14 bases between. CDR3: CASNNDGGYEQYF. DNA for the CDR3: TGTGCCAGCAACAACGACGGGGGTTACGAGCAGTACTTC.

The rearrangement joins TRBV27 to TRBJ2-3; tentatively, D is TRBD2 (5 bases). Germline V CDR1 and CDR2: MNHEY, SMNVEV (reference sequence). Trimming shortened V by 5 bases and J by 6 bases, and 12 bases separated the two germline ends. The CDR3 is 13 residues long. This chain's CDR3 is CASSAWEMDTQYF. The CDR3 DNA sequence: TGTGCCAGCAGTGCATGGGAGATGGATACGCAGTATTTT.

This sequence joins TRBV5-6 and TRBJ2-5; tentative D call: TRBD2 (6 bases). V lost 0 bases and J 2 bases, leaving 11 bases between the germline ends. Germline CDR1 and CDR2: SGHDT and YYEEEE. This CDR3 has 15 residues. The CDR3 loop is CASSLVGAGQETQYF. The CDR3 DNA reads TGTGCCAGCAGCTTGGTAGGTGCGGGACAAGAGACCCAGTACTTC.

The chain combines TRBV20-1 with TRBJ2-1; D call uncertain. There are 11 residues in the CDR3. Germline V lookup: CDR1 DFQATT, CDR2 SNEGSKA (reference sequence). Deletions cut 1 base from V and 8 bases from J, with 6 bases between. The CDR3 sequence is CSARGEYEQFF. CDR3 DNA: TGCAGTGCTAGAGGAGAATATGAGCAGTTCTTC.

The V gene is TRBV7-9, the J gene TRBJ2-3; tentative D call: TRBD1 (6 bases). The CDR3 is 15 amino acids. Per the germline V gene, CDR1 is SEHNR and CDR2 is FQNEAQ (reference sequence). The V end was cut by 1 base, the J end by 4 bases, with 12 bases between. The CDR3 bases are TGTGCCAGCAGCTTAGTGACAGGATGGGCAGATACGCAGTATTTT. Translating it yields CASSLVTGWADTQYF.

V and J are TRBV13 and TRBJ2-7; D ambiguous. There are 13 residues in the CDR3. Between the trimmed V and J ends, which lost 4 bases and 2 bases, there was a span of 9 bases. Per germline, CDR1 PRHDT and CDR2 FYEKMQ (reference sequence). CDR3 amino acids: CASSSRSPYEQYF. CDR3 nucleotide sequence: TGTGCCAGCAGCTCCCGGTCCCCCTACGAGCAGTACTTC. Looking up the rest from reference TRBV13 and TRBJ2-7 gives the full variable domain: AAGVIQSPRHLIKEKRETATLKCYPIPRHDTVYWYQQGPGQDPQFLISFYEKMQSDKGSIPDRFSAQQFSDYHSELNMSSLELGDSALYFCASSSRSPYEQYFGPGTRLTVT.

This chain connects TRBV27 to TRBJ1-1; TRBD1 might be the D (5 bases). The CDR3 extends over 14 amino acids. CDR1 is MNHEY, CDR2 SMNVEV, per germline (reference sequence). Trimming shortened V by 4 bases and J by 4 bases, and 13 bases separated the two germline ends. CDR3 DNA sequence: TGTGCCAGCAGTTCCGGGGCTGATAGCACTGAAGCTTTCTTT. It specifies CASSSGADSTEAFF.

The chain recombines TRBV19 with TRBJ2-7; 7 bases match TRBD2. J gave up 4 bases and V 3 bases, and 0 bases lay outside the gene matches. From germline, CDR1 is LNHDA and CDR2 SQIVND (reference sequence). This CDR3 has 12 amino acids. This CDR3 reads CASSMGGYEQYF. The CDR3 region has the DNA TGTGCCAGTAGTATGGGAGGGTACGAGCAGTACTTC.

V gene TRBV12-3 or TRBV12-4 combines with J gene TRBJ2-3, with TRBD2 matching over 9 bases. The CDR3 runs to 20 residues. Germline trimming cut 1 base from V and 1 base from J; bases unmatched to any gene: 15. The CDR3 protein is CASSLVGGVWREGRTDTQYF. Written as DNA, the CDR3 is TGTGCCAGCAGTTTAGTGGGGGGTGTGTGGCGGGAGGGCCGCACAGATACGCAGTATTTT.

The CDR3 DNA is TGTGCCAGCAGCGGTCGGACAGGGTCCTACGAGCAGTACTTC. Protein product: CASSGRTGSYEQYF. This chain connects TRBV9 to TRBJ2-7, with 8 bases lining up with TRBD1. Per germline, CDR1 SGDLS and CDR2 YYNGEE. The CDR3 consists of 14 residues. Trimming cost V 3 bases and J 1 base; bases outside gene matches: 3.

The genes are TRBV5-1 and TRBJ1-6; D may be TRBD1 (5 bases). The CDR3 spans 15 residues. Between the trimmed V and J ends, which lost 0 bases and 9 bases, there was a span of 13 bases. Germline V gene lookup returns CDR1 SGHRS and CDR2 YFSETQ. In DNA, the CDR3 is TGCGCCAGCAGCTTGGACAGGATCCCGGGTTCACCCCTCCACTTT. Residues: CASSLDRIPGSPLHF.

This chain uses TRBV20-1 with TRBJ2-7, with a tentative D call TRBD1 (6 bases). The germline gives CDR1 DFQATT, CDR2 SNEGSKA (reference sequence). Trimming shortened V by 1 base and J by 5 bases, and 15 bases separated the two germline ends. The CDR3 sequence is 14 residues long. The CDR3 coding sequence is TGCAGTGCTAGAGCTTACCTACAGGGCCACGAGCAGTACTTC. Translation: CSARAYLQGHEQYF.

The genes are TRBV10-3 and TRBJ1-3, with D tentatively TRBD1 (6 bases). V was pared by 6 bases and J by 3 bases, with 15 bases between. The CDR3 is 15 amino acids. Germline CDR1 ENHRY, CDR2 SYGVKD. For the CDR3, the DNA is TGTGCCATCAGCGAGGCAGGGGCCGATGGAAACACCATATATTTT. Translated: CAISEAGADGNTIYF.